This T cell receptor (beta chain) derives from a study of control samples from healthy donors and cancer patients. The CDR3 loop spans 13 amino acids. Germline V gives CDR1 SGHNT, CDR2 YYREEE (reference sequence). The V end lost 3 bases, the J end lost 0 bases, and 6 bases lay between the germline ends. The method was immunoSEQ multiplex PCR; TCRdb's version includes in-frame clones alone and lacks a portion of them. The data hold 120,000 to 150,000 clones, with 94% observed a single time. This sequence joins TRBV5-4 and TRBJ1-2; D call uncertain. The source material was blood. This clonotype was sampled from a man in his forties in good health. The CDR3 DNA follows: TGTGCCAGCAGCTCGACGCCTAACTATGGCTACACCTTC. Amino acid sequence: CASSSTPNYGYTF.